The rows below give T cell receptor beta chains drawn from one sample of a study of metastatic and nonmetastatic thyroid tumors. MiXCR reprocessed the PCR reads for TCRdb. This table has some 21,000 clones, less than 25% appearing once. Sequencing input: tumor tissue. The receptor set was obtained from a female donor with papillary thyroid cancer or a benign thyroid nodule (not recorded which). Some clones in this sample may be carry-over from other donors' samples. Each CDR3 is given with its conserved first and last residue. The order of the fields is J gene, clone size, D gene, V gene, CDR3 protein, CDR3 DNA. The D gene is left open where the match is weak. Expanded clones are given a class, and other clones once, few, many or no size at all.

TRBJ2-7	.	.	TRBV30	CAWSVRELLIGQYF	TGTGCCTGGAGTGTGAGGGAGCTTCTAATTGGGCAGTACTTC
TRBJ2-6	few	TRBD1	TRBV3-1	CASSQDRGRPLSGANVLTF	TGTGCCAGCAGCCAAGACAGGGGGCGCCCCCTCTCTGGGGCCAACGTCCTGACTTTC
TRBJ1-5	many	.	TRBV13	CASSPKPALTGRRNQPQHF	TGTGCCAGCAGCCCTAAGCCCGCCCTAACAGGGAGGCGCAATCAGCCCCAGCATTTT
TRBJ1-2	.	.	TRBV27	CASSLIGSGQSEGYTF	TGTGCCAGCAGTCTAATTGGCTCCGGGCAATCGGAAGGCTACACCTTC
TRBJ2-3	medium-sized	TRBD2	TRBV24-1	CATSDFGLAGLDTQYF	TGTGCCACCAGTGATTTTGGGCTAGCGGGCCTGGATACGCAGTATTTT
TRBJ1-1	few	.	TRBV28	CASSLSGGSTEAFF	TGTGCCAGCAGTTTGTCCGGGGGCAGCACTGAAGCTTTCTTT
TRBJ2-7	.	TRBD1	TRBV7-6	CASSLTGYEQYF	TGTGCCAGCAGCTTGACAGGGTACGAGCAGTACTTC
TRBJ2-1	.	.	TRBV15	CATSSSRRSLDSEQFF	TGTGCCACCAGCAGTTCGCGGAGATCACTGGACAGTGAGCAGTTCTTC
TRBJ1-5	.	.	TRBV6-4	CASKRRWGRTNQPQHF	TGTGCCAGTAAAAGACGATGGGGCAGAACCAATCAGCCCCAGCATTTT
TRBJ2-7	.	TRBD2	TRBV20-1	CSAGTSGAYEQYF	TGCAGTGCTGGGACTAGCGGAGCCTACGAGCAGTACTTC
TRBJ2-7	many	TRBD2	TRBV9	CASSTGTSGSYEQYF	TGTGCCAGCAGCACCGGGACTAGCGGCAGCTACGAGCAGTACTTC
TRBJ2-7	medium-sized	.	TRBV28	CASSLPYYEQYF	TGTGCCAGCAGTTTGCCTTACTACGAGCAGTACTTC
TRBJ1-1	many	.	TRBV5-1	CASSSQGGTEAFF	TGCGCCAGCAGCTCGCAGGGAGGGACTGAAGCTTTCTTT
TRBJ1-5	.	.	TRBV6-1	CASSARTQDQPQHF	TGTGCCAGCAGTGCGAGGACGCAGGATCAGCCCCAGCATTTT
TRBJ2-2	many	.	TRBV19	CASTDLGVTGELFF	TGTGCCAGTACCGACTTAGGGGTAACCGGGGAGCTGTTTTTT
TRBJ2-1	many	TRBD2	TRBV19	CASSSGLAFDEQFF	TGTGCCAGTAGTTCCGGACTAGCATTCGATGAGCAGTTCTTC
TRBJ2-7	.	.	TRBV28	CASSRLGDQYF	TGCGCCAGCAGTCGCCTGGGAGATCAGTACTTC
TRBJ2-1	few	.	TRBV5-1	CASSLLGTATSYNEQFF	TGCGCCAGCAGCTTGCTTGGGACGGCAACCTCCTACAATGAGCAGTTCTTC
TRBJ1-1	.	.	TRBV30	CAWKWLPNTEAFF	TGTGCCTGGAAGTGGCTTCCGAACACTGAAGCTTTCTTT
TRBJ2-1	.	.	TRBV24-1	CATSDSSPSGYNDQFF	TGTGCCACCAGTGACTCTTCACCAAGCGGCTACAATGATCAGTTCTTC
TRBJ1-5	few	.	TRBV27	CASRTGGGVGQPQHF	TGTGCCAGCAGGACCGGTGGTGGGGTCGGTCAGCCCCAGCATTTT
TRBJ2-1	few	TRBD2	TRBV20-1	CSARPGLDPRGEQFF	TGCAGTGCGAGACCGGGACTAGACCCGCGAGGGGAGCAGTTCTTC
TRBJ2-1	.	TRBD1	TRBV14	CASSRTGLIHNEQFF	TGTGCCAGCAGCCGGACAGGGCTCATTCACAATGAGCAGTTCTTC
TRBJ1-5	many	TRBD1	TRBV18	CASSRGQAQPQHF	TGTGCCAGCTCACGGGGACAGGCTCAGCCCCAGCATTTT
TRBJ2-1	few	.	TRBV20-1	CSARIWGVGTEQFF	TGCAGTGCTAGAATTTGGGGAGTAGGGACTGAGCAGTTCTTC
TRBJ1-1	.	.	TRBV2	CASRETPGNTEAFF	TGTGCCAGCAGGGAGACTCCGGGGAACACTGAAGCTTTCTTT
TRBJ2-7	.	TRBD1	TRBV20-1	CSSRATGTGQYEQYF	TGCAGTTCTAGAGCAACCGGGACAGGGCAATACGAGCAGTACTTC
TRBJ2-5	medium-sized	.	TRBV12-3/TRBV12-4	CASSPAGQETQYF	TGTGCCAGCAGCCCCGCAGGACAAGAGACCCAGTACTTC
TRBJ2-7	.	.	TRBV3-1	CASSPSWRAGSYEQYF	TGTGCCAGCAGCCCCTCTTGGAGGGCAGGCTCCTACGAGCAGTACTTC
TRBJ2-7	medium-sized	TRBD2	TRBV2	CASSVSGSTGEQYF	TGTGCCAGCAGCGTTAGCGGGAGTACGGGCGAGCAGTACTTC
TRBJ2-1	few	TRBD2	TRBV20-1	CSAETSGNRGEQFF	TGCAGTGCTGAGACTAGCGGGAACAGGGGTGAGCAGTTCTTC
TRBJ2-5	many	.	TRBV7-2	CASSFVVGSETQYF	TGTGCCAGCAGCTTCGTGGTTGGTTCGGAGACCCAGTACTTC
TRBJ1-2	medium-sized	.	TRBV9	CASSQRGLGTHVYGYTF	TGTGCCAGCAGCCAACGGGGGTTGGGGACACACGTCTATGGCTACACCTTC
TRBJ2-7	.	.	TRBV11-2	CASSLGSSAYEQYF	TGTGCCAGCAGCTTAGGCTCTTCGGCCTACGAGCAGTACTTC
TRBJ2-2	many	.	TRBV24-1	CATSERFRAGELFF	TGTGCCACCAGTGAGAGATTTCGGGCCGGGGAGCTGTTTTTT
TRBJ1-1	many	TRBD1	TRBV15	CATAQGTLNTEAFF	TGTGCCACCGCACAGGGGACCTTGAACACTGAAGCTTTCTTT
TRBJ2-7	.	.	TRBV4-1	CASSLAGGQGIYEQYF	TGCGCCAGCAGTCTGGCGGGGGGACAGGGTATCTACGAGCAGTACTTC
TRBJ2-7	.	TRBD2	TRBV27	CASSPRGLAYSYEQYF	TGTGCCAGCAGTCCCCGAGGACTAGCGTACTCCTACGAGCAGTACTTC
TRBJ1-2	medium-sized	.	TRBV4-1	CASSQMRAGKGYGYTF	TGCGCCAGCAGCCAAATGAGAGCGGGAAAGGGCTATGGCTACACCTTC
TRBJ2-2	many	.	TRBV6-1	CASSDEWNTGELFF	TGTGCCAGCAGTGATGAGTGGAACACCGGGGAGCTGTTTTTT
TRBJ1-1	many	.	TRBV29-1	CSVGRKNTEAFF	TGCAGCGTCGGCAGAAAAAACACTGAAGCTTTCTTT